This TCR beta chain was obtained from a study of metastatic and nonmetastatic thyroid tumors. Via MiXCR, TCRdb re-called the PCR reads. The profile shows about 20,000 clones, 12% of them singletons. Ahead of thyroid surgery, no patient had received treatment of any kind. Many counts were recorded for this clone. V dropped 6 bases and J dropped 8; count of bases not matched to a gene: 6. CDR1 and CDR2 (germline): MNHEY, SVGEGT. The CDR3 sequence is 13 residues long. The origin of this receptor is a male donor with papillary thyroid cancer or a benign thyroid nodule (not recorded which). Some clones in this sample may be carry-over from other donors' samples. Input material: blood. The J gene is TRBJ1-1, the V gene TRBV6-2 or TRBV6-3; 10 bases are shared with TRBD1. CDR3 protein: CASSYRDRGEAFF. As DNA, the CDR3 is TGTGCCAGCAGCTACCGGGACAGGGGAGAAGCTTTCTTT.